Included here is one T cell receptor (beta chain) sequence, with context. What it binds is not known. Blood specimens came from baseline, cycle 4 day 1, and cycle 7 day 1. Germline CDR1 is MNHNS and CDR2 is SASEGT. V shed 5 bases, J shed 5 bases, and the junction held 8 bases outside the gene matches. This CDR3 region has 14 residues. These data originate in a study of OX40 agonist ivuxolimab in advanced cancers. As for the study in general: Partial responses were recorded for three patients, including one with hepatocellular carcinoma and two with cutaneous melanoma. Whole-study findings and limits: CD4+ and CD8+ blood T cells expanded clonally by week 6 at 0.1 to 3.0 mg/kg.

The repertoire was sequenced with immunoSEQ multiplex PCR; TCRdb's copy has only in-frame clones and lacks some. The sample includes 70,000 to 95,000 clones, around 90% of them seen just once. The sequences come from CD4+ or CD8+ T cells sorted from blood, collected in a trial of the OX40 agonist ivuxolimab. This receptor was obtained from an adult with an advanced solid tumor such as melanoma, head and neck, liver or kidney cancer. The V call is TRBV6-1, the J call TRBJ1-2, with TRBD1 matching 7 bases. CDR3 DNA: TGTGCCAGCAGTCCCCTGACAGGGTTATATGGCTACACCTTC. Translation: CASSPLTGLYGYTF.